The 10 T cell receptor beta chains in this list originate from one sample, sequenced in a study of molecular identifiers for immune sequencing clone quantification. From the PCR reads, TCRdb called clonotypes with MiXCR, one entry per CDR3 protein. This sample has 490,000 or so distinct CDR3 sequences, with over 20% found just once. Material for sequencing was naive CD8+ T cells from blood, with Jurkat cell RNA spiked in. Noted subset: FACS-sorted CD8+CD4-CCR7+CD45RA+ naive T cells. These receptors originate from a human donor in good health. Some libraries in this study had Jurkat cell RNA spiked in.

The chain employs TRBV6-1 and TRBJ2-3; no clear D. The germline gives CDR1 MNHNS, CDR2 SASEGT. This CDR3 region has 14 residues. Trimming removed 5 bases from V and 3 bases from J, with 12 bases in between. The CDR3 loop reads CASSSETATDTQYF. The DNA of the CDR3 is TGTGCCAGCAGTTCTGAAACAGCAACAGATACGCAGTATTTT.

This clonotype occurred a few times. The gene calls are TRBV12-3 or TRBV12-4 and TRBJ1-1; D remains ambiguous. V was shortened by 10 bases and J by 5 bases, with 20 bases between the two germline ends. This CDR3 spans 14 amino acids. Here the CDR3 reads CATGDNNLWTEAFF. The CDR3 nucleotides read TGTGCCACCGGAGACAATAATTTATGGACTGAAGCTTTCTTT.

This clonotype was observed a handful of times. The rearrangement uses TRBV7-9 and TRBJ1-3; the D is unclear. The CDR3 runs to 14 residues. With 4 bases removed from V and 0 bases from J, the gap between germline ends came to 7 bases. Germline V gene sequence: CDR1 SEHNR, CDR2 FQNEAQ (reference sequence). The CDR3 nucleotides are TGTGCCAGCAGCTCCCTCAGCTCTGGAAACACCATATATTTT. Translation gives CASSSLSSGNTIYF. The full variable domain, completed using reference TRBV7-9 and TRBJ1-3, is DTGVSQNPRHKITKRGQNVTFRCDPISEHNRLYWYRQTLGQGPEFLTYFQNEAQLEKSRLLSDRFSAERPKGSFSTLEIQRTEQGDSAMYLCASSSLSSGNTIYFGEGSWLTVV.

In this sample, this clonotype turned up a few times. A much more abundant neighbour one base away suggests this may be a read error. The rearrangement links TRBV7-9 to TRBJ1-1; D not certain. Germline lookup yields CDR1 SEHNR and CDR2 FQNEAQ (reference sequence). Trimming shortened V by 5 bases and J by 0 bases, and 7 bases separated the two germline ends. This CDR3 is built from 13 residues. In nucleotides, the CDR3 is TGTGCCAGCAGCCGTACACTGAACACTGAAGCTTTCTTT. Translated, it gives CASSRTLNTEAFF.

The V gene is TRBV27, the J gene TRBJ2-5, with unresolved D. V lost 2 bases, J lost 2 bases, and 6 bases lay in between. From germline, CDR1 is MNHEY and CDR2 SMNVEV (reference sequence). This CDR3 region has 13 residues. The CDR3 DNA is TGTGCCAGCAGTTTAAACGTGCAAGAGACCCAGTACTTC. This sequence encodes CASSLNVQETQYF.

CDR3 region: CASSTRPDRQETQYF. The CDR3 region has the DNA TGTGCCAGCAGCACCCGACCAGATCGGCAAGAGACCCAGTACTTC. This rearrangement joins TRBV9 to TRBJ2-5; D is uncertain. There are 15 residues in the CDR3. CDR1 SGDLS and CDR2 YYNGEE come from the germline V gene. Trimming left V 4 bases short and J 2 bases short, with 15 bases between.

This clonotype was seen a few times. The rearrangement joins TRBV2 to TRBJ1-4; TRBD1 agrees at 8 bases. J was trimmed by 7 bases and V by 6 bases; bases with no gene match: 7. Germline V gives CDR1 SNHLY, CDR2 FYNNEI. This CDR3 contains 14 residues. This CDR3 is CASSGNRGGEKLFF. In nucleotides, the CDR3 is TGTGCCAGCAGCGGAAACAGGGGGGGTGAAAAACTGTTTTTT.

This clonotype was counted ten times or more. The rearrangement uses TRBV9 and TRBJ2-3, with D tentatively TRBD1 or TRBD2 (6 bases each). V lost 6 bases and J lost 1, with 12 bases in between. Germline-derived CDR1 and CDR2 are SGDLS and YYNGEE. This CDR3 is built from 14 residues. The CDR3 DNA sequence: TGTGCCAGCACGGAGGGGGTAGGCACAGATACGCAGTATTTT. This sequence encodes CASTEGVGTDTQYF. Supplemented by reference TRBV9 and TRBJ2-3, the full variable domain reads DSGVTQTPKHLITATGQRVTLRCSPRSGDLSVYWYQQSLDQGLQFLIQYYNGEERAKGNILERFSAQQFPDLHSELNLSSLELGDSALYFCASTEGVGTDTQYFGPGTRLTVL.

V gene TRBV4-2 combines with J gene TRBJ2-7; D not certain. The V end was cut by 5 bases, the J end by 2 bases, with 10 bases between. Germline CDR1 reads LGHNA; CDR2 reads YNFKEQ. The CDR3 contains 13 residues. CDR3 nucleotides: TGTGCCAGCAGCAGGAACTATACCTACGAGCAGTACTTC. Its translation: CASSRNYTYEQYF.

This sequence joins TRBV2 and TRBJ2-1; D is possibly TRBD2 (6 bases). Trimming took 3 bases from V and 3 from J, leaving 12 bases between them. Germline CDR1 SNHLY, CDR2 FYNNEI. This CDR3 contains 15 residues. CDR3 amino acids: CASSEDGSDYNEQFF. The CDR3 bases are TGTGCCAGCAGTGAGGACGGGAGCGACTACAATGAGCAGTTCTTC. Full variable domain (missing parts from reference TRBV2 and TRBJ2-1): EPEVTQTPSHQVTQMGQEVILRCVPISNHLYFYWYRQILGQKVEFLVSFYNNEISEKSEIFDDQFSVERPDGSNFTLKIRSTKLEDSAMYFCASSEDGSDYNEQFFGPGTRLTVL.